Listed below are T cell receptor beta chains from one sample, sequenced in a study of monozygotic twins with cystic fibrosis. Assay: immunoSEQ multiplex PCR; the TCRdb copy retains only in-frame clones and omits some. Altogether some 19,000 clones are present, around 97% being singletons, with the ten largest covering under 2.5%. Sequencing used blood. These receptors were collected from a woman younger than 45 with cystic fibrosis. CDR3s include the opening cysteine and the closing phenylalanine or tryptophan. The D gene is left open where the match is weak. Rows give clone size only sometimes, using once, few, many, or a class for an expanded clone.

clone size,D gene,V gene,J gene,CDR3 protein,CDR3 DNA
NA,TRBD1,TRBV15,TRBJ1-6,CATSKDRGASPLHF,TGTGCCACCAGCAAGGACAGGGGAGCTTCACCCCTCCACTTT
NA,TRBD1,TRBV30,TRBJ2-2,CAWNRGDAGELFF,TGTGCCTGGAACAGGGGAGACGCCGGGGAGCTGTTTTTT
NA,TRBD2,TRBV19,TRBJ2-7,CASTPGGSYEQYF,TGTGCCAGTACCCCCGGGGGGAGCTACGAGCAGTACTTC
NA,TRBD2,TRBV6-4,TRBJ2-3,CASSDPPSGSTDTQYF,TGTGCCAGCAGTGACCCACCTAGCGGAAGCACAGATACGCAGTATTTT
NA,NA,TRBV7-2,TRBJ2-7,CASSSRPVYEQYF,TGTGCCAGCAGCTCCCGACCCGTTTACGAGCAGTACTTC
once,NA,TRBV6-6,TRBJ1-4,CASSPRGGEKLFF,TGTGCCAGCAGCCCCAGAGGGGGTGAAAAACTGTTTTTT
NA,TRBD1,TRBV7-8,TRBJ1-2,CASSLTGGDGYTF,TGTGCCAGCAGCCTCACAGGGGGGGATGGCTACACCTTC
NA,NA,TRBV6-5,TRBJ1-4,CATRTSGEKLFF,TGTGCCACCCGGACAAGTGGGGAAAAACTGTTTTTT
NA,NA,TRBV18,TRBJ1-1,CASSPQDRNTEAFF,TGTGCCAGCTCACCACAAGACAGGAACACTGAAGCTTTCTTT
NA,NA,TRBV19,TRBJ2-1,CASTTSRGVYNEQFF,TGTGCCAGTACCACTTCGAGGGGGGTTTACAATGAGCAGTTCTTC
NA,NA,TRBV11-3,TRBJ2-3,CASSSGVGAGTDTQYF,TGTGCCAGCAGCTCCGGCGTAGGGGCGGGCACAGATACGCAGTATTTT
NA,TRBD1,TRBV7-9,TRBJ2-7,CASSLVYRDRGETSYEQYF,TGTGCCAGCAGCCTAGTATACCGGGACAGGGGGGAGACCTCCTACGAGCAGTACTTC
NA,TRBD2,TRBV5-1,TRBJ2-1,CASSLGTSGNNEQFF,TGCGCCAGCAGCCTCGGGACTAGCGGAAACAATGAGCAGTTCTTC
NA,TRBD1,TRBV4-3,TRBJ2-3,CASSQGYGTGHTDTQYF,TGCGCCAGCAGCCAAGGCTACGGGACAGGGCACACAGATACGCAGTATTTT
NA,NA,TRBV7-9,TRBJ2-7,CASLRTGGHEQYF,TGTGCCAGCTTACGGACAGGAGGGCACGAGCAGTACTTC
NA,NA,TRBV5-4,TRBJ1-2,CASTRAGGGRTYGYTF,TGTGCCAGCACCCGGGCCGGCGGGGGGCGGACATATGGCTACACCTTC
NA,TRBD2,TRBV7-9,TRBJ2-3,CASSLAWGLAGSSTDTQYF,TGTGCCAGCAGCTTAGCCTGGGGACTAGCGGGCTCTAGCACAGATACGCAGTATTTT
NA,NA,TRBV18,TRBJ2-1,CASSPQGIRGNEQFF,TGTGCCAGCTCACCTCAGGGGATTAGGGGCAATGAGCAGTTCTTC
NA,NA,TRBV10-3,TRBJ2-7,CAISELWTGEVEQYF,TGTGCCATCAGTGAGTTGTGGACGGGAGAAGTGGAGCAGTACTTC
NA,TRBD2,TRBV18,TRBJ2-1,CASSARTSLDEQFF,TGTGCCAGCTCAGCCCGGACTAGCTTAGATGAGCAGTTCTTC
NA,NA,TRBV6-1,TRBJ1-5,CASSELGGQPQHF,TGTGCCAGCAGTGAACTAGGGGGTCAGCCCCAGCATTTT
NA,NA,TRBV4-3,TRBJ1-5,CASSQDRVGARPQHF,TGCGCCAGCAGCCAAGATAGGGTCGGGGCCAGGCCCCAGCATTTT
NA,NA,TRBV9,TRBJ1-3,CASSDSGAGNTIYF,TGTGCCAGCAGCGACTCAGGGGCTGGAAACACCATATATTTT
NA,TRBD1,TRBV6-1,TRBJ1-1,CASSELDRGLGNTEAFF,TGTGCCAGCAGTGAGTTGGACAGGGGGCTAGGGAACACTGAAGCTTTCTTT
NA,NA,TRBV28,TRBJ2-5,CASSLRGPQETQYF,TGTGCCAGCAGCCTCCGGGGGCCGCAAGAGACCCAGTACTTC
NA,NA,TRBV7-9,TRBJ1-6,CASSLNFPPLHF,TGTGCCAGCAGCTTAAATTTCCCACCCCTCCACTTT
NA,NA,TRBV4-1,TRBJ2-7,CASSQDPTGRDEQYF,TGCGCCAGCAGCCAAGATCCCACAGGGAGGGACGAGCAGTACTTC
NA,NA,TRBV4-1,TRBJ1-5,CASSQVPSGNQPQHF,TGCGCCAGCAGCCAAGTGCCTAGTGGGAATCAGCCCCAGCATTTT
NA,NA,TRBV5-1,TRBJ2-3,CASSPLDSDLSTDTQYF,TGCGCCAGCAGCCCCCTAGACAGCGATTTAAGCACAGATACGCAGTATTTT
NA,TRBD2,TRBV10-1,TRBJ2-1,CASAPGRGGSYNEQFF,TGCGCCAGCGCCCCAGGGCGGGGGGGCTCCTACAATGAGCAGTTCTTC
NA,TRBD2,TRBV6-1,TRBJ2-3,CASSEAAGGTDTQYF,TGTGCCAGCAGTGAGGCTGCGGGGGGCACAGATACGCAGTATTTT
NA,NA,TRBV9,TRBJ2-1,CASSVEQYNEQFF,TGTGCCAGCAGCGTAGAGCAGTACAATGAGCAGTTCTTC
once,NA,TRBV19,TRBJ2-3,CASSVRDSTDTQYF,TGTGCCAGTAGTGTCCGGGACAGCACAGATACGCAGTATTTT
NA,NA,TRBV28,TRBJ1-4,CASSWQGSGNEKLFF,TGTGCCAGCAGTTGGCAGGGGTCTGGTAATGAAAAACTGTTTTTT
NA,TRBD1,TRBV28,TRBJ1-5,CASSTTGGLNQPQHF,TGTGCCAGCAGCACCACAGGGGGCCTTAATCAGCCCCAGCATTTT
NA,TRBD1,TRBV6-6,TRBJ2-3,CASSWDRDYTDTQYF,TGTGCCAGCAGTTGGGACAGGGACTACACAGATACGCAGTATTTT
NA,TRBD1,TRBV2,TRBJ2-3,CASTDRVGTDTQYF,TGTGCCAGTACAGACAGGGTCGGGACAGATACGCAGTATTTT
NA,TRBD1,TRBV4-1,TRBJ1-2,CASSKDRVYGYTF,TGCGCCAGCAGCAAGGACAGGGTCTATGGCTACACCTTC
NA,NA,TRBV28,TRBJ1-1,CASSLDLPNTEAFF,TGTGCCAGCAGTTTGGACCTACCGAACACTGAAGCTTTCTTT
NA,TRBD1,TRBV5-1,TRBJ2-7,CASSSAWGQSYEQYF,TGCGCCAGCAGCTCCGCGTGGGGACAGTCCTACGAGCAGTACTTC
NA,NA,TRBV7-2,TRBJ1-5,CASSLATGINQPQHF,TGTGCCAGCAGCTTAGCGACCGGAATTAATCAGCCCCAGCATTTT
NA,NA,TRBV19,TRBJ2-6,CASIRSGYGANVLTF,TGTGCCAGTATTCGGTCGGGTTATGGGGCCAACGTCCTGACTTTC
once,TRBD2,TRBV4-2,TRBJ2-6,CASSQDTHRSGGDLSGANVLTF,TGTGCCAGCAGCCAAGATACCCACAGGAGCGGGGGGGACCTCTCTGGGGCCAACGTCCTGACTTTC
NA,TRBD2,TRBV6-9,TRBJ2-7,CASRDTGGHEQYF,TGTGCCAGCAGAGATACGGGAGGGCACGAGCAGTACTTC
NA,NA,TRBV29-1,TRBJ1-4,CSVRGSNEKLFF,TGCAGCGTGAGAGGGTCCAATGAAAAACTGTTTTTT
NA,NA,TRBV28,TRBJ2-2,CASSLFRQGGTGELFF,TGTGCCAGCAGTTTATTCCGACAGGGAGGCACCGGGGAGCTGTTTTTT
NA,NA,TRBV10-3,TRBJ1-5,CAISEPGIEPQHF,TGTGCCATCAGTGAGCCGGGGATTGAGCCCCAGCATTTT
NA,NA,TRBV5-6,TRBJ1-2,CASSLDGPPGAGGYTF,TGTGCCAGCAGCTTGGACGGTCCCCCGGGGGCGGGTGGCTACACCTTC
NA,NA,TRBV19,TRBJ1-1,CASSHHVGRSEAFF,TGTGCCAGTAGTCACCACGTAGGACGTAGTGAAGCTTTCTTT
NA,TRBD1,TRBV5-6,TRBJ2-7,CASSVTGGHEQYF,TGTGCCAGCAGCGTGACAGGGGGGCACGAGCAGTACTTC
NA,TRBD1,TRBV27,TRBJ2-1,CASRQGLWQFF,TGTGCCAGTCGACAGGGCTTATGGCAGTTCTTC
NA,NA,TRBV10-1,TRBJ2-3,CASSDPRGVGTDTQYF,TGCGCCAGCAGTGACCCCCGGGGCGTAGGAACAGATACGCAGTATTTT
NA,TRBD2,TRBV5-1,TRBJ2-7,CASSTGLAGGSYEQYF,TGCGCCAGCAGCACGGGACTAGCGGGGGGTTCCTACGAGCAGTACTTC
NA,NA,TRBV19,TRBJ2-5,CASSISGFGETQYF,TGTGCCAGTAGTATTTCAGGGTTTGGGGAGACCCAGTACTTC
NA,NA,TRBV5-6,TRBJ2-7,CASSRDGSSYEQYF,TGTGCCAGCAGCCGGGACGGAAGCTCCTACGAGCAGTACTTC
NA,NA,TRBV2,TRBJ2-7,CASSEDGNYGQNYEQYF,TGTGCCAGCAGTGAAGACGGAAATTATGGACAGAACTACGAGCAGTACTTC
NA,NA,TRBV9,TRBJ1-6,CATVSPLHF,TGTGCCACCGTCTCACCCCTCCACTTT
NA,NA,TRBV19,TRBJ2-1,CASTPGPLYNEQFF,TGTGCCAGTACTCCCGGCCCACTCTACAATGAGCAGTTCTTC
NA,TRBD2,TRBV10-3,TRBJ2-3,CAITSGGGVDTQYF,TGTGCCATCACGAGCGGGGGTGGAGTAGATACGCAGTATTTT
NA,NA,TRBV19,TRBJ1-2,CASSIRRYGYTF,TGTGCCAGTAGTATACGAAGATATGGCTACACCTTC